The clone carrying this T cell receptor (beta chain) appeared once. The antigen is not known. The source of the sample is a study of CD8 T cells in Susac syndrome. The CD8+ and CD4+ T cells were isolated magnetically using a negative isolation approach, whereas the TEMRA cells were enriched by FACS. Random hexamers primed reverse transcription of about 0.5 to 1 ug RNA. Using its own MiXCR run on the immunoSEQ multiplex PCR reads, TCRdb lists one record per CDR3 protein. The data hold hundreds of thousands of distinct CDR3 sequences, with around 93% observed a single time. Overall study results and limits: By the study's own acknowledgment, its TCR sequencing and HLA analysis included relatively few individuals.

The CDR3 extends over 15 amino acids. Germline V gene data show CDR1 as LNHDA and CDR2 as SQIVND (reference sequence). V gave up 3 bases and J gave up 6 bases, with 17 bases separating them. Input material: CD4+ T cells from PBMCs. This receptor was obtained from a human donor with multiple sclerosis. The J gene is TRBJ2-5, the V gene TRBV19; D is unresolved. In DNA form, the CDR3 reads TGTGCCAGTAGTATGGCAAATTCAATACCCAAGACCCAGTACTTC. It yields the protein CASSMANSIPKTQYF.